The 9 T cell receptor beta chains in this list originate from one sample, sequenced in a study of Tregs in tolerant kidney transplant recipients. Sequencing used immunoSEQ multiplex PCR; TCRdb keeps in-frame clones, though not all of them. In the table there are about 88,000 clones, 85% to 95% of which are singletons. The sequenced sample was CD8+ T cells from blood. The receptor source for this set is a human donor in good health.

The chain is built from TRBV4-1 and TRBJ1-4; 11 nucleotides align to TRBD1. The ends lost 2 bases at V and 3 bases at J; junction bases unmatched: 11. Germline CDR1 and CDR2: MGHRA and YSYEKL. The CDR3 is 19 amino acids. CDR3 in DNA: TGCGCCAGCAGCCAAAACGCCGCCCCGGACAGGGGGCCTAATGAAAAACTGTTTTTT. It yields the protein CASSQNAAPDRGPNEKLFF.

The chain recombines TRBV5-1 with TRBJ2-7; D gene unclear. The V gene's germline CDR1 is SGHRS and CDR2 YFSETQ. The length of the CDR3 is 11 residues. Trimming pared 5 bases from V and 7 bases from J, leaving 10 bases between. In nucleotides, the CDR3 is TGCGCCAGCAGGATATCCGGGGAGCAGTACTTC. It specifies CASRISGEQYF. Supplemented by reference TRBV5-1 and TRBJ2-7, the full variable domain reads KAGVTQTPRYLIKTRGQQVTLSCSPISGHRSVSWYQQTPGQGLQFLFEYFSETQRNKGNFPGRFSGRQFSNSRSEMNVSTLELGDSALYLCASRISGEQYFGPGTRLTVT.

The chain joins TRBV27 to TRBJ2-5, with TRBD2 matching 7 bases. The CDR3 has 16 residues. Germline V gene sequence: CDR1 MNHEY, CDR2 SMNVEV (reference sequence). V gave up 2 bases and J gave up 2 bases; unmatched junction bases: 8. The CDR3 loop reads CASSLVASGTQETQYF. In DNA form, the CDR3 reads TGTGCCAGCAGTTTAGTCGCTAGCGGAACTCAAGAGACCCAGTACTTC.

This chain connects TRBV4-1 to TRBJ2-3; the match to TRBD2 covers 7 bases. The length of the CDR3 is 16 residues. Germline V gene sequence: CDR1 MGHRA, CDR2 YSYEKL. Trimming took 0 bases from V and 5 from J; bases not matched to a gene: 8. The CDR3 coding sequence is TGCGCCAGCAGCCAAGAGAGTCAAGGGAGGGGAGATACGCAGTATTTT. It codes for CASSQESQGRGDTQYF.

This clone came up once. CDR3 in amino acids: CASSWDRGDGYTF. The CDR3 nucleotides are TGTGCCAGCAGTTGGGACAGGGGGGATGGCTACACCTTC. The rearrangement joins TRBV6-6 to TRBJ1-2; 11 bases agree with TRBD1. The CDR3 loop spans 13 amino acids. Trimming cost V 4 bases and J 6 bases; bases outside gene matches: 1. Germline V gene data show CDR1 as MNHNY and CDR2 as SVGAGI (reference sequence).

The rearrangement joins TRBV27 to TRBJ2-1, with a tentative D call TRBD1 (5 bases). The CDR3 consists of 17 residues. Trimming left V 2 bases short and J 2 bases short, with 16 bases between. Germline assignment: CDR1 MNHEY and CDR2 SMNVEV (reference sequence). CDR3 loop: CASSLTSAVGPYNEQFF. The CDR3 DNA sequence: TGTGCCAGCAGTTTAACGTCGGCGGTGGGGCCCTACAATGAGCAGTTCTTC.

The chain couples TRBV7-9 to TRBJ2-3; D remains unclear. Trimming took 3 bases from V and 1 from J, leaving 5 bases between them. Germline CDR1 and CDR2: SEHNR and FQNEAQ (reference sequence). The CDR3 has 13 residues. CDR3 DNA sequence: TGTGCCAGCAGCTTCGGTGGCACAGATACGCAGTATTTT. Amino acid sequence: CASSFGGTDTQYF.

The CDR3 protein is CASSLPQTGNGYTF. CDR3 coding DNA: TGTGCCAGCAGCTTACCCCAGACAGGGAATGGCTACACCTTC. The chain employs TRBV7-9 and TRBJ1-2; TRBD1 matches at 7 bases. With V trimmed by 2 bases and J by 6 bases, 6 bases remained unmatched. CDR1 SEHNR and CDR2 FQNEAQ come from the germline V gene (reference sequence). The CDR3 is 14 amino acids.

The chain couples TRBV7-9 to TRBJ1-3; D perhaps matches TRBD1 (5 bases). Trimming cost V 6 bases and J 7 bases, with 16 bases left between them. Germline V CDR1 and CDR2: SEHNR, FQNEAQ (reference sequence). The CDR3 consists of 14 residues. As DNA, the CDR3 is TGTGCCAGCAGGGGAGTGGGACCGACTAACACCATATATTTT. Its translation is CASRGVGPTNTIYF.